This T cell receptor beta chain was sequenced for a study of cytomegalovirus exposure and HLA in healthy donors. Use of 60 Vbeta and 13 Jbeta primers characterized the PCR. Sequencing was performed with immunoSEQ multiplex PCR; in TCRdb, only in-frame clones are kept and a portion is missing. Of roughly 200,000 clones listed, 75% to 90% were seen once; the top ten hold around 0.34%. Study results and caveats: Using the classifier, cytomegalovirus status was reportedly diagnosed with high specificity and sensitivity. Association of approximately 18,000 TCR beta sequences with HLA alleles was found at 0.05 false discovery rate in a later analysis. In a later analysis, across HLA loci, associated TCR counts were highest for DRB1, lowest for HLA-C.

This clone has only one observation. Its cognate antigen is unknown. Germline loops: CDR1 MNHEY, CDR2 SMNVEV (reference sequence). With V trimmed by 2 bases and J by 4 bases, 6 bases remained unmatched. CDR3 length: 16 amino acids. Sequenced sample: PBMCs. This rearrangement joins TRBV27 to TRBJ2-2, with 8 bases identical to TRBD2. The receptor was isolated from a young woman in good health and CMV-seronegative. In nucleotides, the CDR3 is TGTGCCAGCAGTTTAACGTCCGGGAGGGTCACCGGGGAGCTGTTTTTT. Translated: CASSLTSGRVTGELFF.